This is a list of T cell receptor beta chains from one sample in a study of T-cell memory formation after mild COVID-19. TCRdb analysed the 5' RACE reads with MiXCR anew, one entry per CDR3 protein. The sample holds about 260,000 distinct CDR3 sequences, 16% seen once. Material: PBMCs or a T cell subset sorted from them (not recorded which). The receptor set was obtained from a young man who had mild COVID-19 (a few samples of this study predate the infection). Cell type and time point are not known. Both conserved end residues are part of each CDR3. D genes are given only for firm matches. Rows give clone size only sometimes, using once, few, many, or a class for an expanded clone.

V: TRBV4-1
length: 19
J: TRBJ1-5
D: -
size: -
CDR3: CASSQVFGGRMDSNQPQHF
DNA: TGCGCCAGCAGCCAAGTGTTCGGGGGGCGAATGGATAGCAATCAGCCCCAGCATTTT

V: TRBV10-3
length: 12
J: TRBJ2-3
D: -
size: -
CDR3: CAISDPPDTQYF
DNA: TGTGCCATCAGTGATCCGCCAGATACGCAGTATTTT

V: TRBV5-6
length: 12
J: TRBJ2-3
D: -
size: many
CDR3: CASSSSSVTQYF
DNA: TGTGCCAGCAGCTCCTCTAGCGTTACGCAGTATTTT

V: TRBV7-6
length: 13
J: TRBJ2-2
D: -
size: few
CDR3: CASSLAGLGELFF
DNA: TGTGCCAGCAGCTTAGCCGGTCTCGGGGAGCTGTTTTTT

V: TRBV5-5
length: 14
J: TRBJ1-2
D: -
size: -
CDR3: CASSLSTGHLGYTF
DNA: TGTGCCAGCAGCTTGTCAACGGGGCATCTTGGCTACACCTTC

V: TRBV20-1
length: 16
J: TRBJ1-6
D: -
size: few
CDR3: CSARKGTGTGESPLHF
DNA: TGCAGTGCTAGAAAGGGCACAGGGACGGGAGAATCACCCCTCCACTTT

V: TRBV9
length: 10
J: TRBJ1-5
D: -
size: -
CDR3: CAKSPGAQHF
DNA: TGTGCCAAATCCCCCGGGGCCCAGCATTTT

V: TRBV12-3/TRBV12-4
length: 12
J: TRBJ2-7
D: -
size: -
CDR3: CASSLMGYEQYF
DNA: TGTGCCAGCAGTTTAATGGGATACGAGCAGTACTTC

V: TRBV7-3
length: 14
J: TRBJ2-3
D: -
size: -
CDR3: CASSFRARTDTQYF
DNA: TGTGCCAGCAGCTTTCGGGCAAGGACAGATACGCAGTATTTT

V: TRBV5-6
length: 13
J: TRBJ2-3
D: -
size: -
CDR3: CASSALSTDTQYF
DNA: TGTGCCAGCAGCGCCCTGAGCACAGATACGCAGTATTTT

V: TRBV7-9
length: 16
J: TRBJ1-1
D: -
size: -
CDR3: CASSSGTRSSNTEAFF
DNA: TGTGCCAGCAGCTCGGGGACACGAAGCTCGAACACTGAAGCTTTCTTT

V: TRBV7-2
length: 15
J: TRBJ1-4
D: -
size: -
CDR3: CASSLTGPTNEKLFF
DNA: TGTGCCAGCAGCTTAACGGGGCCAACTAATGAAAAACTGTTTTTT

V: TRBV25-1
length: 13
J: TRBJ2-3
D: TRBD2
size: -
CDR3: CASKVAGADTQYF
DNA: TGTGCCAGCAAGGTAGCGGGGGCAGATACGCAGTATTTT

V: TRBV6-5
length: 21
J: TRBJ2-3
D: TRBD2
size: few
CDR3: CASSYFPPGLAEHLSTDTQYF
DNA: TGTGCCAGCAGTTACTTTCCTCCTGGACTAGCGGAACACCTTAGCACAGATACGCAGTATTTT

V: TRBV7-3
length: 15
J: TRBJ2-2
D: TRBD2
size: -
CDR3: CASTPGGLVSGELFF
DNA: TGTGCCAGCACCCCTGGGGGACTAGTATCCGGGGAGCTGTTTTTT

V: TRBV4-3
length: 14
J: TRBJ1-6
D: -
size: -
CDR3: CASSQKGYNSPLHF
DNA: TGCGCCAGCAGCCAAAAGGGATATAATTCACCCCTCCACTTT

V: TRBV4-2
length: 15
J: TRBJ2-1
D: -
size: many
CDR3: CASSQGAESYNEQFF
DNA: TGTGCCAGCAGCCAAGGTGCGGAGTCCTACAATGAGCAGTTCTTC

V: TRBV2
length: 15
J: TRBJ2-1
D: TRBD2
size: few
CDR3: CASSGLSGGHNEQFF
DNA: TGTGCCAGCAGTGGTCTCAGCGGGGGGCACAATGAGCAGTTCTTC

V: TRBV25-1
length: 13
J: TRBJ2-3
D: -
size: many
CDR3: CASDGQGADTQYF
DNA: TGTGCCAGCGATGGACAAGGAGCAGATACGCAGTATTTT